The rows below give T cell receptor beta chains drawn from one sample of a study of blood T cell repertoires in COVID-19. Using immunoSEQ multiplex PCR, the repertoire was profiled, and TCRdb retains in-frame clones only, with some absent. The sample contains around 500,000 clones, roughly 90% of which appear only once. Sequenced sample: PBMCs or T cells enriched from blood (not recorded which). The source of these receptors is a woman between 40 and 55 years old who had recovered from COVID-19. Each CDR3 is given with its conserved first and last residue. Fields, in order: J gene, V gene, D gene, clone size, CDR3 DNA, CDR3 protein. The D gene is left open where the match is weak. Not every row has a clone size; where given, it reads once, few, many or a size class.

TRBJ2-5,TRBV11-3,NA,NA,TGTGCCAGCAGCTTAGAGGCAGGGGAAGAGACCCAGTACTTC,CASSLEAGEETQYF
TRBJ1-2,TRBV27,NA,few,TGTGCCAGCAGTTTGTTACAGGGCTCTAACTATGGCTACACCTTC,CASSLLQGSNYGYTF
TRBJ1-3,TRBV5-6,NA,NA,TGTGCCAGCAGCTTGGCTGGAGGGCCCCCTGGAAACACCATATATTTT,CASSLAGGPPGNTIYF
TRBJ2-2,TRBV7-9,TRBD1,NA,TGTGCCAGCGATCTCAGTGACAGGGGGTCGAACACCGGGGAGCTGTTTTTT,CASDLSDRGSNTGELFF
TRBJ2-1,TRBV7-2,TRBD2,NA,TGTGCCAGCAGACCCGGACTAGCGGGAAGCAACGAGCAGTTCTTC,CASRPGLAGSNEQFF
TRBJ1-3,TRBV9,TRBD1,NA,TGTGCCAGCAGCCAAACGGGCAGGGGGGCTGGAAACACCATATATTTT,CASSQTGRGAGNTIYF
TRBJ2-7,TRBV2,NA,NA,TGTGCCAGCAGCGAAGTTGGAGGGGCCTACGAGCAGTACTTC,CASSEVGGAYEQYF
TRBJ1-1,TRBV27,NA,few,TGTGCCAGCAGTACAGGGAACACTGAAGCTTTCTTT,CASSTGNTEAFF
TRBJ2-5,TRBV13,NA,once,TGTGCCAGCAGCTTAGGCCCGGAGACCCAGTACTTC,CASSLGPETQYF
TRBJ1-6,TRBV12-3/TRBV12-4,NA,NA,TGTGCCATACAGAGCTCCTATAATTCACCCCTCCACTTT,CAIQSSYNSPLHF
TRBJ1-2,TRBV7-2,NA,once,TGTGCCAGCAGCTTAGAAACGGGATTTTATGGCTACACCTTC,CASSLETGFYGYTF
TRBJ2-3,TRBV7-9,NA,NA,TGTGCCAGCAGCTTAGGGGTCGGACTCACAGATACGCAGTATTTT,CASSLGVGLTDTQYF
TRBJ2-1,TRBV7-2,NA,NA,TGTGCCAGCAGCCCGAGGTGGGCGGGGTCGGTCTATGAGCAGTTCTTC,CASSPRWAGSVYEQFF
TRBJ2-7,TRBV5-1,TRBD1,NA,TGCGCCAGCAGATATGGGACAGGGCTCGACGAGCAGTACTTC,CASRYGTGLDEQYF
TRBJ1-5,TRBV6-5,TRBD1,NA,TGTGCCAGCAGGGGACAGGGACTAGGGAATCAGCCCCAGCATTTT,CASRGQGLGNQPQHF
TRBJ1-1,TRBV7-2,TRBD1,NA,TGTGCCAGCAGCTTACAGGGGGCCTCGGAAGCTTTCTTT,CASSLQGASEAFF
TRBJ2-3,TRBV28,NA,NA,TGTGCCAGCAGTTTAACGGGTATGACTGATACGCAGTATTTT,CASSLTGMTDTQYF
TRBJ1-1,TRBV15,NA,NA,TGTGCCACCAGCCGGGGGACTCCCTACACTGAAGCTTTCTTT,CATSRGTPYTEAFF
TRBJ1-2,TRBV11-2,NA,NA,TGTGCCAGCAGCTTAGCGTTAGAAAACTATGGCTACACCTTC,CASSLALENYGYTF
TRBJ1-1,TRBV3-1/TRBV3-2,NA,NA,TGTGCCAGCACCTGGGCTGGGAGGGGCCACACTGAAGCTTTCTTT,CASTWAGRGHTEAFF
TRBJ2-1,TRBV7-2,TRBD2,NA,TGTGCCAGTCGACTAGCGACCTACAATGAGCAGTTCTTC,CASRLATYNEQFF
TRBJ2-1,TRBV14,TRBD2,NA,TGTGCCAGCAGCCAGGGGACTAGCGTCTACCATGAGCAGTTCTTC,CASSQGTSVYHEQFF
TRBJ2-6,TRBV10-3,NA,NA,TGTGCCATCAGTGACAGGGGTGTTACTTCTGGGGCCAACGTCCTGACTTTC,CAISDRGVTSGANVLTF
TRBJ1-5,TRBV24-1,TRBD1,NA,TGTGCCACCAGCGACAGGGATAGCAATCAGCCCCAGCATTTT,CATSDRDSNQPQHF
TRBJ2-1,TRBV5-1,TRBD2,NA,TGCGCCAGCAGCTTGGCCTCGGGACTAGCGGGAGACCTCTACAATGAGCAGTTCTTC,CASSLASGLAGDLYNEQFF
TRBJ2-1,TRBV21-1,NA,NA,TGTGCCAGCAGCAAAGCGCTGGGGGGAGGGCTCTACAATGAGCAGTTCTTC,CASSKALGGGLYNEQFF
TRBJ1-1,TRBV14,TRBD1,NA,TGTGCCAGCAGCCTTTACAGGGGCAACACTGAAGCTTTCTTT,CASSLYRGNTEAFF
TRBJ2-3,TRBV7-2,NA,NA,TGTGCCAGCGGAGCGGAAAGGGATACGCAGTATTTT,CASGAERDTQYF
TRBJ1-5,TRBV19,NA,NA,TGTGCCAGTAGTAGAGACAGGCTGGGCCAGCCCCAGCATTTT,CASSRDRLGQPQHF
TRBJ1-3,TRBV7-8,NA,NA,TGTGCCAGCAGCTTAGGCCCGATCGGCAGGGGAGCTTACACCATATATTTT,CASSLGPIGRGAYTIYF
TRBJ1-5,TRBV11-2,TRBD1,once,TGTGCCAGCAGCATCGGGACAGCCGACAATCAGCCCCAGCATTTT,CASSIGTADNQPQHF
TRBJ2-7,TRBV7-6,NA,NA,TGTGCCAGCAGCGAAGTTTACAGGGCCGGCCACACCTACGAGCAGTACTTC,CASSEVYRAGHTYEQYF
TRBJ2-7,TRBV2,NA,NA,TGTGCCAGCAGTGATCAAACACTTACAGGGAAGCAGTACTTC,CASSDQTLTGKQYF
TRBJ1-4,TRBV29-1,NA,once,TGCAGCGTTGAAGATGGCCAGGGAAGTGAAAAACTGTTTTTT,CSVEDGQGSEKLFF
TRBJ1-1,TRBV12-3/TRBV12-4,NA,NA,TGTGCCAGCAGTGTCTGGGGGGACGGTGAAGCTTTCTTT,CASSVWGDGEAFF
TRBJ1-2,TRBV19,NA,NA,TGTGCCAGTAGTCCGTCTTGGGCGGGAGTGGGTGGCTACACCTTC,CASSPSWAGVGGYTF
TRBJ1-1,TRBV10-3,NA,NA,TGTGCCATCACCTCAGGGGAAGGGACTGAAGCTTTCTTT,CAITSGEGTEAFF
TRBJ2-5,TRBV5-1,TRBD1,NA,TGCGCCAGCAGCCCCGGGACAGGGGGCAGGGAGACCCAGTACTTC,CASSPGTGGRETQYF
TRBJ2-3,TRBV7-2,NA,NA,TGTGCCAGCGGTCTTAACAGGGTCCCAGATACGCAGTATTTT,CASGLNRVPDTQYF
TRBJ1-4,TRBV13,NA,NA,TGTGCCAGCAGCTTTGAGTCCAATGAAAAACTGTTTTTT,CASSFESNEKLFF
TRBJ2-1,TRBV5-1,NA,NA,TGCGCCAGCAGCTTGGGACAGATAAACTCCTACAATGAGCAGTTCTTC,CASSLGQINSYNEQFF
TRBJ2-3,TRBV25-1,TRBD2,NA,TGTGCCAGCAGTGAACTAGCGGGAGGGTCTAGAGATACGCAGTATTTT,CASSELAGGSRDTQYF
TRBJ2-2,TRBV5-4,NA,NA,TGTGCCAGCAGCTCAGGTGGGCGGGCGGCGGACGGGGAGCTGTTTTTT,CASSSGGRAADGELFF
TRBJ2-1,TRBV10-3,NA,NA,TGTGCCATCAGTGAAGGCAGGGTTTCCTACAATGAGCAGTTCTTC,CAISEGRVSYNEQFF
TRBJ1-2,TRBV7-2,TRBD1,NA,TGTGCCAGCAGCCAAACACAGGGGGCGGGCTATGGCTACACCTTC,CASSQTQGAGYGYTF
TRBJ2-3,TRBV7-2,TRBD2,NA,TGTGCCAGCAGCCGGAAGGGCGGGCGGGAGACGGATACGCAGTATTTT,CASSRKGGRETDTQYF
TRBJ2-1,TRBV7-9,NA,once,TGTGCCAGCAGACCCCGGGGGACCTCCAATGAGCAGTTCTTC,CASRPRGTSNEQFF
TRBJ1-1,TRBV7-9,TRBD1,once,TGTGCCAGCAGCAACCGACAGGGGGGGAACACTGAAGCTTTCTTT,CASSNRQGGNTEAFF
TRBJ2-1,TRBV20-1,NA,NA,TGCAGTGCTAGTTATCAGGGCGATGAGCAGTTCTTC,CSASYQGDEQFF
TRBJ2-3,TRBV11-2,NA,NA,TGTGCCAGCAGCTTAGGCGGATTCACAGATACGCAGTATTTT,CASSLGGFTDTQYF
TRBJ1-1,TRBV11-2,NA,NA,TGTGCCAGCAGCCGGCTTAAAGGACAGAGTAACACTGAAGCTTTCTTT,CASSRLKGQSNTEAFF
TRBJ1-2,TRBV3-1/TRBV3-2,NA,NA,TGTGCCAGCAGCCTGATGAGCGCGAGGGATGGCTACACCTTC,CASSLMSARDGYTF
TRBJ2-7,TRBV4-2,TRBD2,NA,TGTGCCAGCAGCCAAGATTTCCCCACTAGCGGGAGAAGGTACGAGCAGTACTTC,CASSQDFPTSGRRYEQYF
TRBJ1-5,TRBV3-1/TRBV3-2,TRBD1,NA,TGTGCCAGCAGCCCCGGGACAGGGGGTGCCATGCCCCAGCATTTT,CASSPGTGGAMPQHF
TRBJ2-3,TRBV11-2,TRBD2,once,TGTGCCAGCAGCTTAGACGGCGGGAGCGGTGATACGCAGTATTTT,CASSLDGGSGDTQYF
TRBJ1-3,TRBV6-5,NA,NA,TGTGCCAGCAGTTACCCCCCGGGAGGGGCTGGAAACACCATATATTTT,CASSYPPGGAGNTIYF
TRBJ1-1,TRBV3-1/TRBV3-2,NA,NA,TGTGCCAGCAGCCAAGGGTTCGAAGGGGTGATGAACACTGAAGCTTTCTTT,CASSQGFEGVMNTEAFF
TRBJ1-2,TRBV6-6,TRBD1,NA,TGTGCCAGCAGTTACTCCACAGGGGGCGGCTACACCTTC,CASSYSTGGGYTF